The rows below give T cell receptor beta chains drawn from one sample of a study of T cells in Graves' hyperthyroidism and ophthalmopathy. TCRdb reprocessed the multiplex PCR reads via MiXCR and lists one record per CDR3 protein. The sample yields hundreds of thousands of distinct CDR3 sequences, about a third seen once. The sequenced sample was blood. The receptors here all came from a woman between 35 and 50 years old with Graves' hyperthyroidism. Each CDR3 is given with its conserved first and last residue. Each record gives: CDR3 DNA, CDR3 protein, J gene, V gene, clone size, D gene. D genes are given only for firm matches. Rows give clone size only sometimes, using once, few, many, or a class for an expanded clone.

cdr3_nt: TGTGCCAGTATCAAGGTACAGGGACTAGCTGAAGCTTTCTTT
cdr3_aa: CASIKVQGLAEAFF
j_call: TRBJ1-1
v_call: TRBV19
clone_size: many
d_call: -

cdr3_nt: TGTGCCAGCAGTTTGACCGGGACAGGGAAAAATCAGCCCCAGCATTTT
cdr3_aa: CASSLTGTGKNQPQHF
j_call: TRBJ1-5
v_call: TRBV12-3/TRBV12-4
clone_size: few
d_call: TRBD1

cdr3_nt: TGTGCCAGCAGTGCTCGTGCCGGGACTAGCGGGAGTTTGGAGACCCAGTACTTC
cdr3_aa: CASSARAGTSGSLETQYF
j_call: TRBJ2-5
v_call: TRBV25-1
clone_size: many
d_call: TRBD2

cdr3_nt: TGTGCCAGCAGCTCCAGGGAGGGGGATGAAAAACTGTTTTTT
cdr3_aa: CASSSREGDEKLFF
j_call: TRBJ1-4
v_call: TRBV11-3
clone_size: -
d_call: -

cdr3_nt: TGTGCCAGCAGTGACAGGGGATCCGGTCAGCCCCAGCATTTT
cdr3_aa: CASSDRGSGQPQHF
j_call: TRBJ1-5
v_call: TRBV25-1
clone_size: many
d_call: -

cdr3_nt: TGTGCCAGCACCCCGGGGGGTGAGGCTTTCTTT
cdr3_aa: CASTPGGEAFF
j_call: TRBJ1-1
v_call: TRBV12-3/TRBV12-4
clone_size: -
d_call: -

cdr3_nt: TGTGCCAGCAGCTTAGACTATGACCAAGAGACCCAGTACTTC
cdr3_aa: CASSLDYDQETQYF
j_call: TRBJ2-5
v_call: TRBV11-2
clone_size: many
d_call: -

cdr3_nt: TGCAGTGCTAGAGACCAAGGACAGGGGAAAGGGAAGGGCTACACCTTC
cdr3_aa: CSARDQGQGKGKGYTF
j_call: TRBJ1-2
v_call: TRBV20-1
clone_size: few
d_call: TRBD1

cdr3_nt: TGTGCCAGCAGTTACTCGACCCAGCGGGGGGACCAAGAGACCCAGTACTTC
cdr3_aa: CASSYSTQRGDQETQYF
j_call: TRBJ2-5
v_call: TRBV6-2/TRBV6-3
clone_size: -
d_call: TRBD2

cdr3_nt: TGCGCCAGCAGCCACGGGGGGTTCGGCTATGGCTACACCTTC
cdr3_aa: CASSHGGFGYGYTF
j_call: TRBJ1-2
v_call: TRBV4-3
clone_size: few
d_call: -

cdr3_nt: TGTGCCAGCACCCCGACAGGGACTAACTATGGCTACACCTTC
cdr3_aa: CASTPTGTNYGYTF
j_call: TRBJ1-2
v_call: TRBV12-3/TRBV12-4
clone_size: many
d_call: TRBD1

cdr3_nt: TGTGCCAGCAGCCCCCCGGGGCAGACCTACCCAACTAACTATGGCTACACCTTC
cdr3_aa: CASSPPGQTYPTNYGYTF
j_call: TRBJ1-2
v_call: TRBV12-3/TRBV12-4
clone_size: -
d_call: -

cdr3_nt: TGTGCCAGCAGTTATGCAGGGAGTAGCGGGCCTTCCTACGAGCAGTACTTC
cdr3_aa: CASSYAGSSGPSYEQYF
j_call: TRBJ2-7
v_call: TRBV12-3/TRBV12-4
clone_size: -
d_call: TRBD2

cdr3_nt: TGTGCCAGTAGTATAGATCTGGCAGCTTTGAATGAAAAACTGTTTTTT
cdr3_aa: CASSIDLAALNEKLFF
j_call: TRBJ1-4
v_call: TRBV19
clone_size: few
d_call: -

cdr3_nt: TGTGCCAGCAGCTTAGGGATGAACACTGAAGCTTTCTTT
cdr3_aa: CASSLGMNTEAFF
j_call: TRBJ1-1
v_call: TRBV7-9
clone_size: many
d_call: -

cdr3_nt: TGTGCCAGCAGACCGGACGGGACAGGTTTTTCTCGACTGTTTTTT
cdr3_aa: CASRPDGTGFSRLFF
j_call: TRBJ1-4
v_call: TRBV11-2
clone_size: -
d_call: TRBD1

cdr3_nt: TGTGCCAGCAGCTGGGACAGGGACAATCACAAGATCTTT
cdr3_aa: CASSWDRDNHKIF
j_call: TRBJ1-1
v_call: TRBV5-5
clone_size: many
d_call: TRBD1

cdr3_nt: TGTGCCAGCAGTTTTACCTACACCGGGGAGCTGTTTTTT
cdr3_aa: CASSFTYTGELFF
j_call: TRBJ2-2
v_call: TRBV12-3/TRBV12-4
clone_size: few
d_call: -

cdr3_nt: TGTGCCAGCACCCCAAATACTAGACAGGGTACCGGGGAGCTGTTTTTT
cdr3_aa: CASTPNTRQGTGELFF
j_call: TRBJ2-2
v_call: TRBV9
clone_size: -
d_call: TRBD1

cdr3_nt: TGTGCCAGCAGTGAGACAGGAAAATATGGCTACACCTTC
cdr3_aa: CASSETGKYGYTF
j_call: TRBJ1-2
v_call: TRBV6-6
clone_size: few
d_call: -

cdr3_nt: TGTGCCAGCAGCCTAGGGCCCCAGGGACCCTACGAGCAGTACTTC
cdr3_aa: CASSLGPQGPYEQYF
j_call: TRBJ2-7
v_call: TRBV7-2
clone_size: many
d_call: -

cdr3_nt: TGTGCCACCCAGACTACAGGAAATCAGCCCCAGCATTTT
cdr3_aa: CATQTTGNQPQHF
j_call: TRBJ1-5
v_call: TRBV15
clone_size: many
d_call: -

cdr3_nt: TGCAGTGCTAGTAGCCCTAGCGGGAGTCACGAGCAGTACTTC
cdr3_aa: CSASSPSGSHEQYF
j_call: TRBJ2-7
v_call: TRBV20-1
clone_size: many
d_call: TRBD2

cdr3_nt: TGTGCCACCAAAGGGGGATCAGTAAGGACTGAAGCTTTCTTT
cdr3_aa: CATKGGSVRTEAFF
j_call: TRBJ1-1
v_call: TRBV7-2
clone_size: -
d_call: -

cdr3_nt: TGTGCCAGCAGTGATCAAGGACAGGGGACGCAGCCCCAGCATTTT
cdr3_aa: CASSDQGQGTQPQHF
j_call: TRBJ1-5
v_call: TRBV6-1
clone_size: -
d_call: TRBD1

cdr3_nt: TGTGCCAGCAGTCAGTGGGACAGAATTTACGAGCAGTACTTC
cdr3_aa: CASSQWDRIYEQYF
j_call: TRBJ2-7
v_call: TRBV7-9
clone_size: -
d_call: TRBD1

cdr3_nt: TGCAGTGCTAGAGATACTGTTGGTCAGGGGGGTATGCTCACCATTAATGAAAAACTGTTTTTT
cdr3_aa: CSARDTVGQGGMLTINEKLFF
j_call: TRBJ1-4
v_call: TRBV20-1
clone_size: once
d_call: TRBD1

cdr3_nt: TGTGCCAGCAGCCAGGGAGCCCTTTTGTCACCCCTCCACTTT
cdr3_aa: CASSQGALLSPLHF
j_call: TRBJ1-6
v_call: TRBV9
clone_size: many
d_call: -

cdr3_nt: TGTGCCAGCAGCGTAGCTAGGGGGTACAATGAGCAGTTCTTC
cdr3_aa: CASSVARGYNEQFF
j_call: TRBJ2-1
v_call: TRBV9
clone_size: -
d_call: -

cdr3_nt: TGTGCCACCAGCAGAGGACAGGTGTTTAAGACCCAGTACTTC
cdr3_aa: CATSRGQVFKTQYF
j_call: TRBJ2-5
v_call: TRBV15
clone_size: -
d_call: -

cdr3_nt: TGTGCCAGCAGCGTAGTCGGTAGCCTGAACACTGAAGCTTTCTTT
cdr3_aa: CASSVVGSLNTEAFF
j_call: TRBJ1-1
v_call: TRBV9
clone_size: many
d_call: -

cdr3_nt: TGCAGCAGTTACTCGGACGGGGAGACCCAGTACTTC
cdr3_aa: CSSYSDGETQYF
j_call: TRBJ2-5
v_call: TRBV29-1
clone_size: few
d_call: -

cdr3_nt: TGTGCCAGCCTAGCTAACTCTGGAAACACCATATATTTT
cdr3_aa: CASLANSGNTIYF
j_call: TRBJ1-3
v_call: TRBV7-9
clone_size: once
d_call: -

cdr3_nt: TGTGCCAGCTCACTCGGAACCAATAGTGAAAAACTGTTTTTT
cdr3_aa: CASSLGTNSEKLFF
j_call: TRBJ1-4
v_call: TRBV6-1
clone_size: -
d_call: -

cdr3_nt: TGTGCCAGCAGCCAAGTCGGGGGGGACGAGACCCAGTACTTC
cdr3_aa: CASSQVGGDETQYF
j_call: TRBJ2-5
v_call: TRBV4-2
clone_size: -
d_call: TRBD2

cdr3_nt: TGTGCCAGCAGCCAAGTGTCAACAAGGGGTAGGGATGGCTACACCTTC
cdr3_aa: CASSQVSTRGRDGYTF
j_call: TRBJ1-2
v_call: TRBV7-2
clone_size: -
d_call: -

cdr3_nt: TGCAGTGCTAGATCCGGCAGAGGGGTGGCGGGAAGGCTCGTTGAGACCCAGTACTTC
cdr3_aa: CSARSGRGVAGRLVETQYF
j_call: TRBJ2-5
v_call: TRBV20-1
clone_size: -
d_call: -

cdr3_nt: TGTGCCAGCGGCCGGGACAGACCCTACGAGCAGTACTTC
cdr3_aa: CASGRDRPYEQYF
j_call: TRBJ2-7
v_call: TRBV28
clone_size: few
d_call: TRBD1

cdr3_nt: TGCGCCAGCAGCCACGATCCGGGACAGGGCCGTGGCTACACCTTC
cdr3_aa: CASSHDPGQGRGYTF
j_call: TRBJ1-2
v_call: TRBV4-1
clone_size: many
d_call: TRBD1

cdr3_nt: TGTGCCAGCAGCGCGCGGGACAGCTCCTACGAGCAGTACTTC
cdr3_aa: CASSARDSSYEQYF
j_call: TRBJ2-7
v_call: TRBV9
clone_size: many
d_call: -

cdr3_nt: TGTGCCAGTACCATCGGGGGTACTGAAGCTTTCTTT
cdr3_aa: CASTIGGTEAFF
j_call: TRBJ1-1
v_call: TRBV19
clone_size: -
d_call: -

cdr3_nt: TGTGCCACCAGCAGTGACAGGGGGCCGATTAATTCACCCCTCCACTTT
cdr3_aa: CATSSDRGPINSPLHF
j_call: TRBJ1-6
v_call: TRBV15
clone_size: -
d_call: TRBD1

cdr3_nt: TGTGCCACCAGTGATAGCTTCAACTATGGCTACACCTTC
cdr3_aa: CATSDSFNYGYTF
j_call: TRBJ1-2
v_call: TRBV24-1
clone_size: few
d_call: -

cdr3_nt: TGTGCCAGCAGCCCCCGACGGGCAGGGGGCAACGTCCTGACTTTC
cdr3_aa: CASSPRRAGGNVLTF
j_call: TRBJ2-6
v_call: TRBV7-9
clone_size: -
d_call: TRBD1

cdr3_nt: TGTGCCAGCAACCGTTCAGCCAAGAGGGACTACGAGCAGTACTTC
cdr3_aa: CASNRSAKRDYEQYF
j_call: TRBJ2-7
v_call: TRBV25-1
clone_size: many
d_call: -

cdr3_nt: TGCGCCAGCAGTCCCGGGACAGGGGTGGAGACCCAGTACTTC
cdr3_aa: CASSPGTGVETQYF
j_call: TRBJ2-5
v_call: TRBV5-1
clone_size: few
d_call: TRBD1

cdr3_nt: TGCAGTGCTAGACCCGGGACTAGCGGGAGTAACGAGCAGTACTTC
cdr3_aa: CSARPGTSGSNEQYF
j_call: TRBJ2-7
v_call: TRBV20-1
clone_size: -
d_call: TRBD2

cdr3_nt: TGTGCCATCAGTGAGTCGCCGGGACAGGCTAAATCTGGGGCCAACGTCCTGACTTTC
cdr3_aa: CAISESPGQAKSGANVLTF
j_call: TRBJ2-6
v_call: TRBV10-3
clone_size: many
d_call: TRBD1

cdr3_nt: TGCGCCAGCAGCCTTGGCCCCAGGGAAGCTTTCTTT
cdr3_aa: CASSLGPREAFF
j_call: TRBJ1-1
v_call: TRBV4-1
clone_size: -
d_call: -

cdr3_nt: TGTGCTAGTGGCCTCGGACACATCTACGAGCAGTACTTC
cdr3_aa: CASGLGHIYEQYF
j_call: TRBJ2-7
v_call: TRBV12-5
clone_size: few
d_call: -

cdr3_nt: TGTGCCAGCAAAGGGTCTTGGTATGGCTACACCTTC
cdr3_aa: CASKGSWYGYTF
j_call: TRBJ1-2
v_call: TRBV9
clone_size: many
d_call: -

cdr3_nt: TGTGCCATCAGGCAGGACCGGAACACTGAAGCTTTCTTT
cdr3_aa: CAIRQDRNTEAFF
j_call: TRBJ1-1
v_call: TRBV10-3
clone_size: many
d_call: -

cdr3_nt: TGTGCCAGCAGCCAAGAAGAGGTTAACTATGGCTACACCTTC
cdr3_aa: CASSQEEVNYGYTF
j_call: TRBJ1-2
v_call: TRBV7-2
clone_size: -
d_call: -

cdr3_nt: TGCAGTGCTAGCCGGGACGCCGGCTACACCTTC
cdr3_aa: CSASRDAGYTF
j_call: TRBJ1-2
v_call: TRBV20-1
clone_size: many
d_call: -

cdr3_nt: TGCGCCAGCAGCTTGGGTGGGGGCCATCAGGAAGGCTACACCTTC
cdr3_aa: CASSLGGGHQEGYTF
j_call: TRBJ1-2
v_call: TRBV5-1
clone_size: few
d_call: -

cdr3_nt: TGTGCCAGCAGTCCCCGTTACCAGCCCCAGCATTTT
cdr3_aa: CASSPRYQPQHF
j_call: TRBJ1-5
v_call: TRBV12-3/TRBV12-4
clone_size: -
d_call: -